One sample yielded the 28 T cell receptor beta chains listed below, sequenced in a study of T cell repertoires in cytomegalovirus infection. TCRdb re-derived calls from the reads in MiXCR, one entry per CDR3 protein. The table lists about 260,000 distinct CDR3 sequences, roughly an eighth of them singletons. Material: PBMCs. The source of these receptors is a human donor in good health (CMV status not recorded). Some clones in this sample may be carry-over from other donors' samples.

The sample holds a few counts of this clonotype. The rearrangement joins TRBV29-1 to TRBJ2-2; TRBD1 agrees at 7 bases. With V trimmed by 7 bases and J by 4 bases, 6 bases remained unmatched. Germline V gives CDR1 SQVTM, CDR2 ANQGSEA. CDR3 length equals 13 residues. The CDR3 region is CSARTGVTGELFF. The CDR3, as DNA: TGCAGCGCCAGGACAGGAGTCACCGGGGAGCTGTTTTTT.

In DNA, the CDR3 is TGCAGTGCTAGAGGACTAGCGGGGAGTAACCAAGAGACCCAGTACTTC. Its translation is CSARGLAGSNQETQYF. This chain uses TRBV20-1 with TRBJ2-5, with 11 nucleotides matching TRBD2. CDR1 is DFQATT, CDR2 SNEGSKA, per germline (reference sequence). There are 16 residues in the CDR3. J lost 0 bases, V lost 1 base, and 4 bases had no gene match.

This clonotype was recorded at least ten times. The chain couples TRBV19 to TRBJ2-5, with unresolved D. V shed 5 bases and J shed 5 bases, with 12 bases lying between them. The V gene's germline CDR1 is LNHDA and CDR2 SQIVND (reference sequence). The CDR3 length is 13 residues. The CDR3 is CASSETAGETQYF. DNA for the CDR3: TGTGCCAGTAGTGAGACGGCTGGGGAGACCCAGTACTTC.

The chain is built from TRBV9 and TRBJ2-7, with D uncertain. CDR1 SGDLS and CDR2 YYNGEE come from the germline V gene. This CDR3 has 13 residues. V was pared by 0 bases and J by 5 bases, with 9 bases between. Written as DNA, the CDR3 is TGTGCCAGCAGCGTAGCTATCAAGGACGAGCAGTACTTC. It is translated as CASSVAIKDEQYF.

The chain couples TRBV6-1 to TRBJ2-3; 8 nucleotides match TRBD2. This CDR3 region has 15 residues. CDR1 MNHNS and CDR2 SASEGT come from the germline V gene. V was pared by 2 bases and J by 4 bases, with 5 bases of the junction left unmatched. The CDR3 region has the DNA TGTGCCAGCAGTGAAAGGGGACTAGACTCAGATACGCAGTATTTT. This translates into CASSERGLDSDTQYF.

The rearrangement uses TRBV18 and TRBJ1-1, with a tentative D call TRBD1 (5 bases). V gave up 4 bases and J gave up 0 bases, with 15 bases separating them. The CDR3 extends over 16 amino acids. In germline, CDR1 is KGHSH, CDR2 LQKENI. The CDR3 protein is CASSLGAGLMNTEAFF. Written as DNA, the CDR3 is TGTGCCAGCTCACTAGGCGCGGGGCTAATGAACACTGAAGCTTTCTTT.

This rearrangement joins TRBV5-5 to TRBJ2-3, with TRBD1 as a possible D gene (6 bases). V was clipped by 1 base and J by 2 bases, with 11 bases between them. This CDR3 region has 15 residues. The germline V gene has CDR1 SGHKS and CDR2 YYEKEE (reference sequence). The chain's CDR3 is CASSLFTGFTDTQYF. For the CDR3, the DNA is TGTGCCAGCAGCTTGTTTACAGGGTTCACAGATACGCAGTATTTT. Variable domain in full (rest from reference TRBV5-5 and TRBJ2-3): DAGVTQSPTHLIKTRGQQVTLRCSPISGHKSVSWYQQVLGQGPQFIFQYYEKEERGRGNFPDRFSARQFPNYSSELNVNALLLGDSALYLCASSLFTGFTDTQYFGPGTRLTVL.

At least ten counts were recorded for this clonotype. This chain links TRBV18 with TRBJ2-5; TRBD2 might be the D (6 bases). V was pared by 0 bases and J by 9 bases, with 17 bases between. The germline V gene has CDR1 KGHSH and CDR2 LQKENI. This CDR3 spans 15 amino acids. DNA for the CDR3: TGTGCCAGCTCACCACCCCGGGACTCCGGAGGGGCCCAGTACTTC. As protein: CASSPPRDSGGAQYF.

The V call is TRBV4-1, the J call TRBJ2-5; D uncertain. Trimming took 3 bases from V and 0 from J, leaving 17 bases between them. The CDR3 is 17 amino acids. Germline V CDR1 and CDR2: MGHRA, YSYEKL. The CDR3 sequence is CASSQYPLTDNQETQYF. CDR3 bases: TGCGCCAGCAGCCAGTACCCTTTAACGGATAACCAAGAGACCCAGTACTTC.

This clonotype has just a few counts. The chain has TRBV20-1 and TRBJ1-1; D may be TRBD1 (5 bases). CDR1 DFQATT and CDR2 SNEGSKA come from the germline V gene (reference sequence). V lost 0 bases and J 7 bases, leaving 12 bases between the germline ends. This CDR3 has 13 amino acids. DNA of the CDR3: TGCAGTGCTAGAGATTCTCACGGACATGAAGCTTTCTTT. Translating it yields CSARDSHGHEAFF.

There are a few counts of this clonotype. J is TRBJ2-1 and V is TRBV28, with a tentative D call TRBD2 (6 bases). This CDR3 contains 12 residues. The V and J ends lost 3 bases and 14 bases respectively, with 14 bases between them. Germline V gene sequence: CDR1 MDHEN, CDR2 SYDVKM. The DNA of the CDR3 is TGTGCCAGCAGTTTGCTCCTCGGGGAGGAGTTCTTC. Translating it yields CASSLLLGEEFF.

The J gene is TRBJ2-1, the V gene TRBV11-2, with TRBD2 matching 7 bases. The CDR3 covers 11 residues. The V and J ends lost 8 bases and 7 bases, in that order; junction bases with no gene match: 2. Germline CDR1 reads SGHAT; CDR2 reads FQNNGV. The CDR3 region is CASGLVNEQFF. The CDR3 DNA sequence: TGTGCCAGCGGACTAGTAAATGAGCAGTTCTTC.

The chain links TRBV6-5 to TRBJ2-1; 8 nucleotides align to TRBD2. The germline V gene has CDR1 MNHEY and CDR2 SVGAGI. CDR3 length: 15 amino acids. Trimming took 0 bases from V and 6 from J; bases not matched to a gene: 4. CDR3 bases: TGTGCCAGCAGTTACTCAGGACTAGCTTTCAATGAGCAGTTCTTC. Its protein product is CASSYSGLAFNEQFF.

The chain links TRBV18 to TRBJ1-5; the D gene is possibly TRBD1 (5 bases). The V end was cut by 3 bases, the J end by 7 bases, with 7 bases between. This CDR3 spans 12 amino acids. Germline CDR1 KGHSH, CDR2 LQKENI. The CDR3 loop reads CASSPGEQPQHF. For the CDR3, the DNA is TGTGCCAGCTCACCGGGGGAACAGCCCCAGCATTTT.

This chain uses TRBV2 with TRBJ1-2; D is unclear. Germline V lookup: CDR1 SNHLY, CDR2 FYNNEI. Between the trimmed V and J ends, which lost 4 bases and 2 bases, there was a span of 14 bases. This CDR3 has 15 residues. The CDR3 sequence is CASSGSGGQNYGYTF. The CDR3, as DNA: TGTGCCAGCAGTGGATCGGGAGGGCAGAACTATGGCTACACCTTC.

This clonotype has at least ten counts. The V call is TRBV12-3 or TRBV12-4, the J call TRBJ2-7; the match to TRBD1 covers 7 bases. J lost 5 bases, V lost 5 bases, and 6 bases had no gene match. This CDR3 has 13 amino acids. The CDR3 reads CASSPETGNEQYF. In DNA form, the CDR3 reads TGTGCCAGCAGTCCCGAGACAGGGAACGAGCAGTACTTC.

This chain connects TRBV6-2 or TRBV6-3 to TRBJ2-1; D gene ambiguous. CDR3 length equals 13 residues. From germline, CDR1 is MNHEY and CDR2 SVGEGT. Deletions cut 7 bases from V and 6 bases from J, with 13 bases between. CDR3 residues: CASNGPGGNEQFF. Written as DNA, the CDR3 is TGTGCCAGCAACGGACCGGGTGGCAATGAGCAGTTCTTC.

Ten or more counts support this clonotype. The genes are TRBV7-2 and TRBJ2-1; 8 positions match TRBD2. The trim removed 1 base at V and 1 base at J, leaving 9 bases unmatched. This CDR3 has 18 amino acids. From germline, CDR1 is SGHTA and CDR2 FQGNSA. CDR3 sequence reads: CASSLGPRERGSYNEQFF. DNA for the CDR3: TGTGCCAGCAGCTTAGGGCCGCGGGAGCGGGGGTCCTACAATGAGCAGTTCTTC. Variable domain in full (rest from reference TRBV7-2 and TRBJ2-1): GAGVSQSPSNKVTEKGKDVELRCDPISGHTALYWYRQSLGQGLEFLIYFQGNSAPDKSGLPSDRFSAERTGGSVSTLTIQRTQQEDSAVYLCASSLGPRERGSYNEQFFGPGTRLTVL.

There are many counts of this clonotype. V is TRBV6-1 and J is TRBJ1-5; 8 bases map to TRBD1. Trimming removed 5 bases from V and 5 bases from J; junction bases left unmatched: 5. The CDR3 is 14 amino acids. The V gene's germline CDR1 is MNHNS and CDR2 SASEGT. CDR3 bases: TGTGCCAGCAGTAGGACAGGGTCCGATCAGCCCCAGCATTTT. Translated, it gives CASSRTGSDQPQHF.

This clonotype has at least ten counts. The V gene is TRBV7-2, the J gene TRBJ2-5; a possible D gene is TRBD2 (5 bases). V dropped 5 bases and J dropped 5 bases, with 15 bases sitting between them. CDR1 and CDR2 from the germline V gene are SGHTA and FQGNSA. The CDR3 covers 14 residues. This chain's CDR3 is CASSRPSGLETQYF. CDR3 sequence (DNA): TGTGCCAGCAGCCGACCAAGCGGCCTGGAGACCCAGTACTTC.

To note about this clonotype: This CDR3 fails to terminate in the conserved phenylalanine or tryptophan, so it likely reflects a read error. The genes are TRBV6-2 or TRBV6-3 and TRBJ2-7; 7 bases map to TRBD1. This CDR3 has 17 amino acids. V lost 4 bases and J lost 0; bases outside the gene matches: 12. The germline V gene encodes CDR1 MNHEY and CDR2 SVGEGT. The CDR3 sequence is CASSSSLQGRFSYEQYL. The DNA of the CDR3 is TGTGCCAGCAGTTCTTCCTTACAGGGGAGATTCTCCTACGAGCAGTACTTA.

The sample holds a few counts of this clonotype. This chain joins TRBV28 and TRBJ2-7; the D is unclear. The V and J ends lost 3 bases and 7 bases respectively, with 16 bases between them. There are 14 residues in the CDR3. The germline CDR1 and CDR2 sequences are MDHEN and SYDVKM. The CDR3 nucleotides are TGTGCCAGCAGTTTGGGGTCGCTCGTGGTGGAGCAGTACTTC. It encodes CASSLGSLVVEQYF.

The table lists this clonotype with many counts. The rearrangement joins TRBV7-8 to TRBJ2-1; D is perhaps TRBD2 (6 bases). There are 16 residues in the CDR3. V was shortened by 1 base and J by 6 bases, with 16 bases between the two germline ends. From germline, CDR1 is SGHVS and CDR2 FQNEAQ. The CDR3 sequence: CASSLGGVAVGNEQFF. As DNA, the CDR3 is TGTGCCAGCAGCTTAGGAGGTGTAGCGGTGGGCAATGAGCAGTTCTTC.

The chain carries TRBV29-1 and TRBJ2-3; possibly TRBD1 or TRBD2 for D (8 bases each). With 4 bases removed from V and 4 bases from J, the gap between germline ends came to 18 bases. Germline CDR1 is SQVTM and CDR2 is ANQGSEA. This CDR3 is 15 amino acids long. The CDR3 DNA sequence: TGCAGCGTTGCCGGGGTAGCGGGACAGGCAGATACGCAGTATTTT. Amino acids: CSVAGVAGQADTQYF.

This chain joins TRBV12-3 or TRBV12-4 and TRBJ2-2; D perhaps matches TRBD1 (5 bases). V was shortened by 7 bases and J by 3 bases, with 15 bases between the two germline ends. This CDR3 is built from 15 residues. Here the CDR3 reads CASNGRGRDTGELFF. DNA of the CDR3: TGTGCCAGCAACGGCCGAGGCAGGGACACCGGGGAGCTGTTTTTT.

Turning to this clonotype: This may be a read error, as it is one base from a much larger clone. Given the absence of the conserved phenylalanine or tryptophan at the CDR3 end, a read error is likely. CDR3 coding DNA: TGTGCCAGCAGCTTAGCAAAAGGGGGCAACACTGAAGCTTTCTTG. It is translated as CASSLAKGGNTEAFL. The rearrangement joins TRBV7-9 to TRBJ1-1, with 7 positions matching TRBD1. Germline V CDR1 and CDR2: SEHNR, FQNEAQ (reference sequence). The CDR3 consists of 15 residues. Trimming cost V 0 bases and J 2 bases; bases outside gene matches: 3.

The V and J genes are TRBV5-6 and TRBJ2-1; 7 bases are a match to TRBD2. The J segment lost 6 bases and the V segment lost 0 bases, leaving 12 bases of the junction unmatched. Looked up from germline, CDR1 is SGHDT and CDR2 is YYEEEE. This CDR3 is built from 17 residues. DNA of the CDR3: TGTGCCAGCAGCTTGGGGGCCCGGAGCGGGACGGTCAATGAGCAGTTCTTC. Its translation is CASSLGARSGTVNEQFF.

The table lists this clonotype with many counts. At one of its ends the junction is not consistent with the germline gene, which may arise from a read error. This chain links TRBV7-2 with TRBJ2-1; a weak D match, TRBD2 (6 bases). Per germline, CDR1 SGHTA and CDR2 FQGNSA. The CDR3 length is 12 residues. DNA of the CDR3: TGTGCCAGCAGCGTGCTCGGGATCCCGGGGGTCTTC. This sequence encodes CASSVLGIPGVF.